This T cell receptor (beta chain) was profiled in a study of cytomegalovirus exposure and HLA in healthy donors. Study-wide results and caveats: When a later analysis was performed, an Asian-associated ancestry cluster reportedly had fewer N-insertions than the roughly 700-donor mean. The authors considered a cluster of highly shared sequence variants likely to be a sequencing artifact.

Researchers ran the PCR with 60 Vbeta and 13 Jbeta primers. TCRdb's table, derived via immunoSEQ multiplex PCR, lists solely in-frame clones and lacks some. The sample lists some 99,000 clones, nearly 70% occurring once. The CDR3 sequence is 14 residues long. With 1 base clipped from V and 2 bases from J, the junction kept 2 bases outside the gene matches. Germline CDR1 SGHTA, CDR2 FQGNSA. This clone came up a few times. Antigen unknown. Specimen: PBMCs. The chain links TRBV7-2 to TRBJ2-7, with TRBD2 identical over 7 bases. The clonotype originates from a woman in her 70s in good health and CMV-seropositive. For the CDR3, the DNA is TGTGCCAGCAGCTTAGAACTAGCGACCTACGAGCAGTACTTC. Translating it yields CASSLELATYEQYF.